These 32 T cell receptor beta chains originate from one sample sequenced in a study of cytomegalovirus exposure and HLA in healthy donors. PCR used 60 Vbeta primers and 13 Jbeta primers. Here immunoSEQ multiplex PCR was the method, and the copy in TCRdb shows in-frame clones only, minus some. This sample carries 210,000 or so clones, about 89% of them seen once, and the ten largest clones take roughly 1%. The sequencing input was PBMCs. The receptors come from a woman aged 18-35 years in good health and CMV-seronegative.

V gene TRBV29-1 combines with J gene TRBJ2-5; TRBD2 aligns across 9 bases. The CDR3 spans 14 residues. The J segment lost 5 bases and the V segment lost 7 bases, leaving 11 bases of the junction unmatched. From germline, CDR1 is SQVTM and CDR2 ANQGSEA. The CDR3, as DNA: TGCAGCGCCTCACGGGCGGGGGGGAGGGAGACCCAGTACTTC. The encoded protein is CSASRAGGRETQYF.

This rearrangement joins TRBV5-1 to TRBJ2-1, with D possibly being TRBD2 (5 bases). The CDR3 consists of 14 residues. Trimming cost V 5 bases and J 3 bases, with 12 bases left between them. Per the germline V gene, CDR1 is SGHRS and CDR2 is YFSETQ. This chain's CDR3 is CASSPEDYYNEQFF. CDR3 nucleotides: TGCGCCAGCAGTCCAGAAGACTACTACAATGAGCAGTTCTTC.

The rearrangement joins TRBV7-2 to TRBJ2-1; TRBD2 aligns across 13 bases. J was trimmed by 14 bases and V by 4 bases; bases with no gene match: 8. The CDR3 loop spans 14 amino acids. Germline-derived CDR1 and CDR2 are SGHTA and FQGNSA. CDR3 sequence (DNA): TGTGCCAGCAGCTCTCTACTAGCGGGGGGGCGGGAGTTCTTC. This translates into CASSSLLAGGREFF.

V and J are TRBV18 and TRBJ1-2; 10 nucleotides line up with TRBD1. With 4 bases clipped from V and 5 bases from J, the junction kept 7 bases outside the gene matches. Germline values: CDR1 KGHSH, CDR2 LQKENI. The length of the CDR3 is 15 residues. The CDR3 sequence is CASSRTGTGDYGYTF. CDR3 DNA: TGTGCCAGCTCACGGACCGGGACAGGGGATTATGGCTACACCTTC.

V usage is TRBV27 and J usage is TRBJ2-1; D uncertain. CDR3 length: 13 residues. In germline, CDR1 is MNHEY, CDR2 SMNVEV (reference sequence). Deletions cut 2 bases from V and 7 bases from J, with 9 bases between. CDR3 in DNA: TGTGCCAGCAGTTTAACCCGCGCGAATGAGCAGTTCTTC. This sequence encodes CASSLTRANEQFF.

The DNA for the CDR3 is TGTGCCAGCAGCTTAAGTCTAGCAAATGAGCAGTTCTTC. It encodes CASSLSLANEQFF. The gene calls are TRBV7-9 and TRBJ2-1; perhaps TRBD2 as D (5 bases). This CDR3 comprises 13 residues. With 2 bases removed from V and 7 bases from J, the gap between germline ends came to 9 bases. Germline V CDR1 and CDR2: SEHNR, FQNEAQ (reference sequence).

V usage is TRBV18 and J usage is TRBJ2-7; D uncertain. The CDR3 has 15 amino acids. The germline V gene encodes CDR1 KGHSH and CDR2 LQKENI. Deletions cut 3 bases from V and 0 bases from J, with 12 bases between. The CDR3 region is CASSPAPESSYEQYF. The DNA for the CDR3 is TGTGCCAGCTCACCCGCTCCTGAGAGCTCCTACGAGCAGTACTTC.

V gene TRBV28 combines with J gene TRBJ2-7; TRBD1 matches 10 bases. Germline assignment: CDR1 MDHEN and CDR2 SYDVKM. The CDR3 runs 15 residues. The trim removed 5 bases at V and 5 bases at J, leaving 9 bases unmatched. The CDR3 DNA reads TGTGCCAGCAGTCGGAGACAGGGGGCGAATGACGAGCAGTACTTC. Translation: CASSRRQGANDEQYF.

On this clone itself: At one boundary the junction diverges from the germline segment, which might be a read error. This chain links TRBV7-9 with TRBJ2-7; 11 bases match TRBD2. This CDR3 spans 14 amino acids. Germline V gene lookup returns CDR1 SEHNR and CDR2 FQNEAQ (reference sequence). CDR3 in DNA: TGTGCCAGCAGCTTCGGTAGCGGGAGGGTGGTGCAGTATTTC. Its translation is CASSFGSGRVVQYF. Variable domain in full (rest from reference TRBV7-9 and TRBJ2-7): DTGVSQNPRHKITKRGQNVTFRCDPISEHNRLYWYRQTLGQGPEFLTYFQNEAQLEKSRLLSDRFSAERPKGSFSTLEIQRTEQGDSAMYLCASSFGSGRVVQYFGPGTRLTVT.

The CDR3 region has the DNA TGCGCCAGCAGCGTCCGGGGCTCCTACAATGAGCAGTTCTTC. Translation: CASSVRGSYNEQFF. V and J are TRBV4-3 and TRBJ2-1, with D possibly TRBD2 on 5 matching bases. CDR3 size: 14 residues. Trimming shortened V by 5 bases and J by 0 bases, and 8 bases separated the two germline ends. CDR1 is LGHNA, CDR2 YSLEER, per germline.

This chain uses TRBV5-4 with TRBJ2-5, with D uncertain. V lost 4 bases, J lost 5 bases, and 6 bases lay in between. The CDR3 length is 11 residues. In germline, CDR1 is SGHNT, CDR2 YYREEE (reference sequence). The CDR3: CASSAQETQYF. For the CDR3, the DNA is TGTGCCAGCAGCGCCCAGGAGACCCAGTACTTC.

There are a few counts of this clone. This chain links TRBV5-1 with TRBJ1-2; TRBD1 agrees at 9 bases. The germline gives CDR1 SGHRS, CDR2 YFSETQ. The CDR3 loop spans 13 amino acids. After removal of 4 bases from V and 8 bases from J, the junction contained 6 bases not matched to a gene. CDR3 loop: CASSGDRAKGYTF. The CDR3 coding sequence is TGCGCCAGCAGCGGGGACAGGGCCAAAGGCTACACCTTC.

CDR3 bases: TGTGCCAGCAGTGCGGGGGGCTGGAATGAAAAACTGTTTTTT. Translation gives CASSAGGWNEKLFF. The V call is TRBV25-1, the J call TRBJ1-4; D perhaps matches TRBD1 (6 bases). Germline loops: CDR1 MGHDK, CDR2 SYGVNS. The length of the CDR3 is 14 residues. V was shortened by 4 bases and J by 5 bases, with 11 bases between the two germline ends.

This chain connects TRBV5-4 to TRBJ2-3, with 9 nucleotides matching TRBD2. The ends lost 4 bases at V and 0 bases at J; junction bases unmatched: 3. The CDR3 spans 15 residues. Looked up from germline, CDR1 is SGHNT and CDR2 is YYREEE (reference sequence). CDR3 region: CASSLTSGSTDTQYF. CDR3 coding DNA: TGTGCCAGCAGCCTAACTAGCGGGAGCACAGATACGCAGTATTTT.

The chain combines TRBV19 with TRBJ2-1; TRBD2 agrees at 12 bases. This CDR3 comprises 16 residues. Unmatched junction bases numbered 9, after V lost 5 bases and J lost 7 bases. CDR1 is LNHDA and CDR2 is SQIVND in the germline V gene (reference sequence). As DNA, the CDR3 is TGTGCCAGTAGTCCGCTAGCGGGAGGGCCGGGGAATGAGCAGTTCTTC. It translates to CASSPLAGGPGNEQFF.

This clone turned up a few times. This chain connects TRBV25-1 to TRBJ2-2; unclear D gene. The CDR3 is 14 amino acids. V lost 4 bases and J 5 bases, leaving 11 bases between the germline ends. CDR1 and CDR2 from the germline V gene are MGHDK and SYGVNS. The CDR3 region has the DNA TGTGCCAGCAGTGGAATACCCCAGACCGGGGAGCTGTTTTTT. Protein: CASSGIPQTGELFF.

This chain joins TRBV21-1 and TRBJ2-5; the table's D call, TRBD1, has no DNA check behind it. TRBV21-1 is tagged as a pseudogene. CDR3 length equals 14 residues. This CDR3 reads CASRKTGFGETQYF. The CDR3, as DNA: TGTGCCAGCAGAAAGACAGGGTTCGGAGAGACCCAGTACTTC.

This clone has only one observation. The chain links TRBV28 to TRBJ1-2; D gene uncertain. The CDR3 is 12 residues long. Germline V gives CDR1 MDHEN, CDR2 SYDVKM. V lost 4 bases and J lost 0, with 3 bases in between. The chain's CDR3 is CASSSSNYGYTF. DNA of the CDR3: TGTGCCAGCAGTTCCTCTAACTATGGCTACACCTTC.

This sequence joins TRBV18 and TRBJ1-6; 9 bases match TRBD1. Germline V gives CDR1 KGHSH, CDR2 LQKENI. The V segment lost 2 bases and the J segment 5 bases; nucleotides outside the gene matches: 10. The length of the CDR3 is 18 residues. The DNA for the CDR3 is TGTGCCAGCTCACCAGTAGGGACAGGGCCTAAGAATAATTCACCCCTCCACTTT. It encodes CASSPVGTGPKNNSPLHF.

The J gene is TRBJ1-2, the V gene TRBV4-1; maybe TRBD1 (6 bases). The CDR3 is made up of 19 amino acids. CDR1 is MGHRA, CDR2 YSYEKL, per germline. V was clipped by 0 bases and J by 0 bases, with 20 bases between them. CDR3 bases: TGCGCCAGCAGCCAAGACTCGCGTGGGGGGGCCCCCTCTAACTATGGCTACACCTTC. Translating gives CASSQDSRGGAPSNYGYTF.

The chain joins TRBV30 to TRBJ2-2, with TRBD1 as a possible D gene (6 bases). V was cut by 4 bases and J by 6 bases, with 18 bases left in between. This CDR3 spans 15 amino acids. Germline-derived CDR1 and CDR2 are GTSNPN and SVGIG (reference sequence). Here the CDR3 DNA reads TGTGCCTGGACACAGGGAAGGGGTTTGGCCGGGGAGCTGTTTTTT. Amino acids: CAWTQGRGLAGELFF.

A remark on this clone: The same CDR3 can be traced to other DNA sequences in this sample. V usage is TRBV7-2 and J usage is TRBJ2-1; D is perhaps TRBD1 (6 bases). The CDR3 has 15 residues. Trimming removed 2 bases at V and 2 bases at J, with 10 bases between. Germline CDR1 is SGHTA and CDR2 is FQGNSA. Here the CDR3 reads CASSLLGGTYNEQFF. The CDR3 DNA sequence: TGTGCCAGCAGCTTACTTGGGGGCACCTACAATGAGCAGTTCTTC.

This chain connects TRBV5-1 to TRBJ2-3, with 8 bases matching TRBD2. The CDR3 length is 15 residues. Per germline, CDR1 SGHRS and CDR2 YFSETQ. J was trimmed by 2 bases and V by 3 bases; bases with no gene match: 5. The CDR3 DNA sequence: TGCGCCAGCAGCTACCGGGGGGGCCACACAGATACGCAGTATTTT. Translation: CASSYRGGHTDTQYF.

The V gene is TRBV5-4, the J gene TRBJ2-1, with 10 positions matching TRBD2. Unmatched junction bases numbered 12, after V lost 5 bases and J lost 4 bases. The CDR3 covers 17 residues. In germline, CDR1 is SGHNT, CDR2 YYREEE (reference sequence). Here the CDR3 reads CASSRAGGPGIYNEQFF. The CDR3 nucleotides are TGTGCCAGCAGTAGAGCGGGGGGGCCGGGAATTTACAATGAGCAGTTCTTC.

V is TRBV4-1 and J is TRBJ2-3; D unclear. With 1 base removed from V and 2 bases from J, the gap between germline ends came to 7 bases. The CDR3 has 14 amino acids. The germline V gene encodes CDR1 MGHRA and CDR2 YSYEKL. DNA for the CDR3: TGCGCCAGCAGCCAAGTCGAGAACACAGATACGCAGTATTTT. The encoded protein is CASSQVENTDTQYF.

The genes are TRBV29-1 and TRBJ2-3; tentative D call: TRBD2 (5 bases). The CDR3 extends over 13 amino acids. Trimming shortened V by 4 bases and J by 0 bases, and 8 bases separated the two germline ends. Germline CDR1 is SQVTM and CDR2 is ANQGSEA. The CDR3 protein is CSVAKRSTDTQYF. Here the CDR3 DNA reads TGCAGCGTTGCTAAGCGGAGCACAGATACGCAGTATTTT.

This clone came up a few times. The gene calls are TRBV19 and TRBJ2-1; D is perhaps TRBD2 (6 bases). Germline V gene data show CDR1 as LNHDA and CDR2 as SQIVND (reference sequence). V was trimmed by 10 bases and J by 8 bases, leaving 18 bases between them. The CDR3 consists of 13 residues. The DNA of the CDR3 is TGTGCCACCTCGGGACTTATACTTGATGAGCAGTTCTTC. Translating it yields CATSGLILDEQFF.

This sequence joins TRBV7-2 and TRBJ1-1; possible D gene TRBD1, 5 bases. Germline V gene sequence: CDR1 SGHTA, CDR2 FQGNSA. V lost 3 bases and J lost 1, with 6 bases in between. CDR3 length equals 13 residues. CDR3 in DNA: TGTGCCAGCAGCTTCCAGGGGAACACTGAAGCTTTCTTT. This sequence encodes CASSFQGNTEAFF.

The V gene is TRBV2, the J gene TRBJ2-7, with D perhaps matching TRBD2 (6 bases). CDR1 SNHLY and CDR2 FYNNEI come from the germline V gene. The CDR3 sequence is 12 residues long. V lost 4 bases and J lost 5, with 9 bases in between. CDR3 sequence (DNA): TGTGCCAGCAGTGGGGACTTCCACGAGCAGTACTTC. Translating gives CASSGDFHEQYF.

V is TRBV27 and J is TRBJ2-1, with D tentatively TRBD2 (6 bases). The CDR3 length is 15 residues. Looked up from germline, CDR1 is MNHEY and CDR2 is SMNVEV (reference sequence). The ends were cut back, 4 bases at V and 6 bases at J, with 16 bases in the middle. The CDR3 here is CASSSGLTPPNEQFF. CDR3 DNA: TGTGCCAGCAGTTCGGGACTGACACCGCCCAATGAGCAGTTCTTC.

The J gene is TRBJ1-1, the V gene TRBV19; D gene unclear. Per germline, CDR1 LNHDA and CDR2 SQIVND (reference sequence). The ends were cut back, 7 bases at V and 1 base at J, with 7 bases in the middle. The CDR3 runs 12 residues. CDR3 DNA sequence: TGTGCCAGTACCACAGAGAACACTGAAGCTTTCTTT. Translating gives CASTTENTEAFF.

The rearrangement uses TRBV5-4 and TRBJ2-7, with D possibly being TRBD2 (5 bases). The ends were cut back, 4 bases at V and 3 bases at J, with 17 bases in the middle. Germline CDR1 reads SGHNT; CDR2 reads YYREEE (reference sequence). This CDR3 contains 15 residues. As DNA, the CDR3 is TGTGCCAGCAGCCAAGGCAGTTCGGGGAACTACGAGCAGTACTTC. It codes for CASSQGSSGNYEQYF.